This T cell receptor beta chain was recorded in a study of T cells expressing NK-cell markers. At the level of the study: Source material for TCR beta repertoires consisted of sorted CD3+CD56+NKG2C+, CD3+CD56+NKG2C- and CD3+CD56-NKG2C+ T cells. Sequencing covered eight donors, seven HCMV-seropositive and one seronegative. Study conclusions and caveats: These clonotypes additionally ranked first within the CD3+CD56-NKG2C+ fraction of a handful of donors. Expanded clones of NKG2C+ T cells had an unclear HCMV specificity.

About this clonotype itself: Its specificity is not known.

TCRdb reprocessed the 5' RACE reads and reports one entry per CDR3 protein, with no DNA. Here the sample table reports over 350,000 distinct CDR3 sequences. The germline CDR1 and CDR2 sequences are MNHNS and SASEGT. The CDR3 consists of 13 residues. The chain carries TRBV6-1 and TRBJ1-5. Material: blood T cells: a sorted CD56 or NKG2C T cell subset, CD4+ or CD8+ T cells, or bulk PBMC T cells (not recorded which). The origin of this receptor is a woman in her forties or fifties in good health. The CDR3 spells CASCHGLNQPQHF.